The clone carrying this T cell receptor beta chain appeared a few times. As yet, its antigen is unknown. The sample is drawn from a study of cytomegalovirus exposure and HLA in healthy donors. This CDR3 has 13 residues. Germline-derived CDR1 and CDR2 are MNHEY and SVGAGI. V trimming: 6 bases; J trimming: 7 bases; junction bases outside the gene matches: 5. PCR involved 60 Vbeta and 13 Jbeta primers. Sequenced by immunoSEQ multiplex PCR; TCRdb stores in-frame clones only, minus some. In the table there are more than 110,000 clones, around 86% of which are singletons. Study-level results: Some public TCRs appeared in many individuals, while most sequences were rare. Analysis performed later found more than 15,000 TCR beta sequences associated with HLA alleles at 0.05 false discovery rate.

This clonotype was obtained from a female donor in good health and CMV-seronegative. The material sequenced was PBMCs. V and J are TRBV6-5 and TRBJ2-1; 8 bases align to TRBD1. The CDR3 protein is CASRAGGLNEQFF. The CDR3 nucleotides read TGTGCCAGCAGGGCAGGGGGCTTAAATGAGCAGTTCTTC.